This T cell receptor (beta chain) was identified in a study of T cells in Graves' hyperthyroidism and ophthalmopathy. Regarding the study as a whole: Separation of ophthalmopathy from stable hyperthyroidism was achieved by a 13 V-J model.

Comments on this clonotype: The target antigen is unknown.

The TCR beta CDR3 regions underwent amplification using RNA transcripts as the source. An initial round of RT-PCR targeting the TCR CDR3 relied on the HTBI primer set. TCRdb re-derived calls from the multiplex PCR reads in MiXCR, one entry per CDR3 protein. Among about 840,000 distinct CDR3 sequences listed, over 35% were seen once. Germline CDR1 and CDR2: LGHDT and YNNKEL (reference sequence). Trimming took 3 bases from V and 2 from J; bases not matched to a gene: 6. The CDR3 sequence is 15 residues long. This sequence originates from a man aged 18-30 years with Graves' hyperthyroidism. The sample taken for sequencing was blood. This chain uses TRBV3-1 with TRBJ1-1; TRBD1 matches at 7 bases. CDR3 in DNA: TGTGCCAGCAGCCATCGACAGGGCCATAACACTGAAGCTTTCTTT. This translates into CASSHRQGHNTEAFF.